This T cell receptor beta chain was sequenced in a study of neoadjuvant nivolumab and ipilimumab in lung cancer. Notes on this clone: Antigen: not known.

Whole-study findings and limits: From pretherapy to surgery, tumor richness and clonality rose with dual therapy. Compared with tumor-adjacent uninvolved lung, resected tumors showed greater richness and clonality.

Sequenced by immunoSEQ multiplex PCR; TCRdb stores in-frame clones only, minus some. The table has roughly 7,300 clones, approximately 85% seen once. Unmatched junction bases numbered 10, after V lost 1 base and J lost 6 bases. The CDR3 has 16 residues. Per the germline V gene, CDR1 is MGHRA and CDR2 is YSYEKL. The starting material was tumor tissue, obtained after neoadjuvant nivolumab, alone or with ipilimumab, at or shortly before surgery. This clonotype was sampled from an adult with non-small cell lung cancer. The chain has TRBV4-1 and TRBJ1-2; TRBD1 aligns across 8 bases. CDR3 in DNA: TGCGCCAGCAGCCAAGGGGTTCGGACAGGGCCCCATGGCTACACCTTC. Amino acids: CASSQGVRTGPHGYTF.